This T cell receptor beta chain was profiled in a study of cytomegalovirus exposure and HLA in healthy donors. Study-wide results and limits: Per a prior analysis, the majority of TCR beta V segments were productive roughly 87% or roughly 30% of the time.

Worth noting for this clone: Its antigen remains unknown.

Looked up from germline, CDR1 is MDHEN and CDR2 is SYDVKM. The CDR3 runs 14 residues. V lost 4 bases to trimming and J lost 3 bases; unmatched junction nucleotides: 6. PCR amplification relied on 60 Vbeta primers (plus 13 Jbeta primers). Here immunoSEQ multiplex PCR was the method, and the copy in TCRdb shows in-frame clones only, minus some. The sample consists of about 160,000 clones, 75% to 90% of them appearing once. The sequenced sample was PBMCs. This clonotype originated in a woman between 18 and 30 years old in good health and CMV-seronegative. The chain recombines TRBV28 with TRBJ2-7; 7 bases match TRBD2. CDR3 amino acids: CASSSWTRDYEQYF. DNA for the CDR3: TGTGCCAGCAGTTCCTGGACTAGGGACTACGAGCAGTACTTC.